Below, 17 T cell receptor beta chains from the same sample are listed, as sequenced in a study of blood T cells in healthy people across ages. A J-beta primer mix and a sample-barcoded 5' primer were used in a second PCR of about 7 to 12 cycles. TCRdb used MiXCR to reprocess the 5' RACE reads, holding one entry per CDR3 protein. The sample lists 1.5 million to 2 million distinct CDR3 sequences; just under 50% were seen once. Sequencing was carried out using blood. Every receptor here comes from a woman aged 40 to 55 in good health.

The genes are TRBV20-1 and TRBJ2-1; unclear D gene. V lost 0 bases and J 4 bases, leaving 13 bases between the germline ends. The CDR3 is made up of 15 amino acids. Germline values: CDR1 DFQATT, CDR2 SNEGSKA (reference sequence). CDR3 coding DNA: TGCAGTGCTAGAGATATGGCCACCCCATACAATGAGCAGTTCTTC. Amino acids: CSARDMATPYNEQFF.

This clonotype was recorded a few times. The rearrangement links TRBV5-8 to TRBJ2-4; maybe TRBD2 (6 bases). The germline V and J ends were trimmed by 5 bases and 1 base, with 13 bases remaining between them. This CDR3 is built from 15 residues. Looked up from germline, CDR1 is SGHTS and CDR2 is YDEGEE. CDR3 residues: CASRTRDWAKNIQYF. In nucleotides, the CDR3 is TGTGCCAGCAGGACAAGGGACTGGGCCAAAAACATTCAGTACTTC.

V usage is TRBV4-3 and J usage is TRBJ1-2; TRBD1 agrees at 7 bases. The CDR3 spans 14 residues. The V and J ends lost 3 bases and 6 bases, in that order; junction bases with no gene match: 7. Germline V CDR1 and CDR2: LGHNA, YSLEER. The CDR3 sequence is CASSHGTAGDGYTF. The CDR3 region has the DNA TGCGCCAGCAGCCATGGGACAGCAGGGGATGGCTACACCTTC.

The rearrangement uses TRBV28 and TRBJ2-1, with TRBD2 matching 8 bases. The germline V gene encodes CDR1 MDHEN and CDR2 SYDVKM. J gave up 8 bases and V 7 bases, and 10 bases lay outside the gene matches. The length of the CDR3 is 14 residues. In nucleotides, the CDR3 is TGTGCCAGCAAGGTCCCCGGGGGGGCCCATGAGCAGTTCTTC. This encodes CASKVPGGAHEQFF.

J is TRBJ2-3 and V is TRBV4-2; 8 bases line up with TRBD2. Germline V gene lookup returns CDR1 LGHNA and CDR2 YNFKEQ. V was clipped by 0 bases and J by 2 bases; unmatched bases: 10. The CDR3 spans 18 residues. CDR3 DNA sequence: TGTGCCAGCAGCCAAGACGACCCATCGCGGGGGGCCACAGATACGCAGTATTTT. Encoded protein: CASSQDDPSRGATDTQYF.

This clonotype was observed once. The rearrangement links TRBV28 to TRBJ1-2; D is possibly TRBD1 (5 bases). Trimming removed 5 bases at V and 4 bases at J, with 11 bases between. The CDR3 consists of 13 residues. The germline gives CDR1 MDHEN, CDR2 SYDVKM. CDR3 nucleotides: TGTGCCAGCAGTAAGTCAGGGATCTATGGCTACACCTTC. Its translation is CASSKSGIYGYTF.

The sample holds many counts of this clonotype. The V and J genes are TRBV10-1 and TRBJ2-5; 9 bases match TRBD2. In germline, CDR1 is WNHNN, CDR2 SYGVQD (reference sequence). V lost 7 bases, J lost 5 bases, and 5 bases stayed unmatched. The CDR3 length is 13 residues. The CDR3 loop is CASTGLAGETQYF. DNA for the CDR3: TGCGCCAGCACGGGACTAGCAGGCGAGACCCAGTACTTC.

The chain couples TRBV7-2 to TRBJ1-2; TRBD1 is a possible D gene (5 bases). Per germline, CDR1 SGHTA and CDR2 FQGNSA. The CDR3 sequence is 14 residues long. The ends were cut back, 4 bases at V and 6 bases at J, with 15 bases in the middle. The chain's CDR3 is CASSSLGGEDGYTF. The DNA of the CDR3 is TGTGCCAGCAGCTCCCTGGGAGGGGAGGATGGCTACACCTTC.

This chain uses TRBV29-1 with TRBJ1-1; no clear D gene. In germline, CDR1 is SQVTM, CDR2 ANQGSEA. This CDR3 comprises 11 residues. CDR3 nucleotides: TGCACCGCGGGCCGGAACACTGAAGCTTTCTTT. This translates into CTAGRNTEAFF.

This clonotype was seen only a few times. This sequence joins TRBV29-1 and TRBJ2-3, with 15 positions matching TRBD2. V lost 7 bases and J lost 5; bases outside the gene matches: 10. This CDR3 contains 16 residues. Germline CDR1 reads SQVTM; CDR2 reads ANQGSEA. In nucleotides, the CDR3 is TGCAGCGGTAGAGGGACTAGCGGGGGGCAGCAAGATACGCAGTATTTT. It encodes CSGRGTSGGQQDTQYF.

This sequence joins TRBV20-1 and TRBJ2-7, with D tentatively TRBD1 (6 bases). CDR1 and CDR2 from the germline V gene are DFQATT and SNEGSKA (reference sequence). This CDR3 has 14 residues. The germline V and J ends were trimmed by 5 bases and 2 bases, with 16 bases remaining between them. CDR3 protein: CSALATGPTYEQYF. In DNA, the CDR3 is TGCAGTGCTCTTGCGACAGGACCCACCTACGAGCAGTACTTC.

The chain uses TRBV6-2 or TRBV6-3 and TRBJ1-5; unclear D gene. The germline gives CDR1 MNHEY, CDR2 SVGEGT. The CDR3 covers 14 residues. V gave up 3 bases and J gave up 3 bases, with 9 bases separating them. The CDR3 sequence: CASSYHSVNQPQHF. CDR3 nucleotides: TGTGCCAGCAGTTATCACAGTGTCAATCAGCCCCAGCATTTT.

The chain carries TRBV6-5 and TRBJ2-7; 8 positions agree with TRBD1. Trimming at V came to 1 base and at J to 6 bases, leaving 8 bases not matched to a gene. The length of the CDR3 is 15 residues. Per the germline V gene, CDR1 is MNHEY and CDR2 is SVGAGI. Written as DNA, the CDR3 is TGTGCCAGCAGTTACTATTCGACAGGGGCTTCCGAGCAGTACTTC. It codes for CASSYYSTGASEQYF.

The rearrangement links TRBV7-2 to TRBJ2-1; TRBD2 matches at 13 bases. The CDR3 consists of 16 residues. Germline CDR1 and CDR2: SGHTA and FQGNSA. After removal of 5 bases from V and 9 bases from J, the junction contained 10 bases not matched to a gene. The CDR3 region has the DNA TGTGCCAGCAGCCCTACTAGCGGGGGGGCCGGGGGTGAGCAGTTCTTC. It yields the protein CASSPTSGGAGGEQFF.

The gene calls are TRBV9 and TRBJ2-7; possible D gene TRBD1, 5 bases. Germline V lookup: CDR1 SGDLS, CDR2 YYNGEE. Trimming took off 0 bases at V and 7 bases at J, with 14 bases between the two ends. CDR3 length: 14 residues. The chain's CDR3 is CASSVDARAEEQYF. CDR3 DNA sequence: TGTGCCAGCAGCGTAGACGCCAGGGCTGAAGAGCAGTACTTC. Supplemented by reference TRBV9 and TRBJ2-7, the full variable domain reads DSGVTQTPKHLITATGQRVTLRCSPRSGDLSVYWYQQSLDQGLQFLIQYYNGEERAKGNILERFSAQQFPDLHSELNLSSLELGDSALYFCASSVDARAEEQYFGPGTRLTVT.

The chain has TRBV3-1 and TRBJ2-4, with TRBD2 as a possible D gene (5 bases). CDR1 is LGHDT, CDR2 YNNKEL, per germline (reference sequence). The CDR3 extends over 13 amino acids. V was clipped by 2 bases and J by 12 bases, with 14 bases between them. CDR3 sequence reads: CASSQITSRAQYF. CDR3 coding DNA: TGTGCCAGCAGCCAAATAACGTCGAGGGCTCAGTACTTC.

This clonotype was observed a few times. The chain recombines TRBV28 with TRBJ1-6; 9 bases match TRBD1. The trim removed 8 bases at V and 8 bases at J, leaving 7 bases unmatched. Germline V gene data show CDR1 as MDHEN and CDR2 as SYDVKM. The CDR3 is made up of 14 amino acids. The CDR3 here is CASLAGQGYSPLHF. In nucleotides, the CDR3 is TGTGCCAGCCTTGCGGGACAGGGCTATTCACCCCTCCACTTT.